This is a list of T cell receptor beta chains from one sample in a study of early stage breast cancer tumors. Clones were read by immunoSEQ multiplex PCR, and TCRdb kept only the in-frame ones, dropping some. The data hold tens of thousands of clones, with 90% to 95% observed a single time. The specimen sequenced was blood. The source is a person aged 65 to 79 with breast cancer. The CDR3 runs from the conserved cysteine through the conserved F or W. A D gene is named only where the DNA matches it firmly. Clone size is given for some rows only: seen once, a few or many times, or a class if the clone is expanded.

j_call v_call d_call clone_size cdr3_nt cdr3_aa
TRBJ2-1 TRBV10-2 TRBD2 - TGCGCCAGCGGTAGCGGGAGGGCCGCCTACAATGAGCAGTTCTTC CASGSGRAAYNEQFF
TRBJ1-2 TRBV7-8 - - TGTGCCAGCAGCTTCCCCTCCACGGGGGACGGTGGCTACACCTTC CASSFPSTGDGGYTF
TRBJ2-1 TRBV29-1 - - TGCAGCGTTGTTAGACAAGTCGATGAGCAGTTCTTC CSVVRQVDEQFF
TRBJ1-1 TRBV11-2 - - TGTGCCAGCAGCTTCGACAGGACGAACACTGAAGCTTTCTTT CASSFDRTNTEAFF
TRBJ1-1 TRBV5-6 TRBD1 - TGTGCCAGCAGCTGGGACAGGGTGGCCGAAGCTTTCTTT CASSWDRVAEAFF
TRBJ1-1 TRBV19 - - TGTGCCAGTAGGAGGGTGGGTTCTAACACTGAAGCTTTCTTT CASRRVGSNTEAFF
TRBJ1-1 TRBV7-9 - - TGTGCCAGCAGCTTATCCTTGAGAAGGGCGGGTCGACCCTCGACTGAAGCTTTCTTT CASSLSLRRAGRPSTEAFF
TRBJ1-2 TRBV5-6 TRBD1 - TGTGCCAGCAGCTTGAGACAGGGTATCAGTGGCTACACCTTC CASSLRQGISGYTF
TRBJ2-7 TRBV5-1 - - TGCGCCAGCAGCTTGACAGGTCCCTACGAGCAGTACTTC CASSLTGPYEQYF
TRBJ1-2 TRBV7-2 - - TGTGCCAGCAGCTTAAACTTTCGGGACACCTATGGCTACACCTTC CASSLNFRDTYGYTF
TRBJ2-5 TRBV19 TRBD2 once TGTGCCAGTAATACCGGGACTAGCGGGGTTCACCAAGAGACCCAGTACTTC CASNTGTSGVHQETQYF
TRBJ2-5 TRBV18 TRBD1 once TGTGCCAGCTCACCACCGACAGGGGGTACGGAGACCCAGTACTTC CASSPPTGGTETQYF
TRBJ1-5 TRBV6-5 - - TGTGCCAGCAGCAGAGGACACAATCAGCCCCAGCATTTT CASSRGHNQPQHF
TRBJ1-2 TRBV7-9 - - TGTGCCAGCAGCTTAGAACATCCCTCTGGCTACACCTTC CASSLEHPSGYTF
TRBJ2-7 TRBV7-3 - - TGTGCCAGCAGCCGTAGTCCCGCGTCGGGGGAGCAGTACTTC CASSRSPASGEQYF
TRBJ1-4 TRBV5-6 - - TGTGCCAGCAGCTTGAATGGGCAGGGGCAGAATGAAAAACTGTTTTTT CASSLNGQGQNEKLFF
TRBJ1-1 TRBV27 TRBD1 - TGTGCCAGCAGTTTATCCGGGACAGAGTTTTGGGCTTTCTTT CASSLSGTEFWAFF
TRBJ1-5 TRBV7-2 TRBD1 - TGTGCCAGCAGCTGGACAGGGGGCAGAAAGCCCCAGCATTTT CASSWTGGRKPQHF
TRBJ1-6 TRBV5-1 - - TGCGCCAGCAGCTACGGACTACCCTATAATTCACCCCTCCACTTT CASSYGLPYNSPLHF
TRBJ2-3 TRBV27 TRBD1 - TGTGCCAGCAGTCCCGGGTGGGGACAGGGGGCTCTCACAGATACGCAGTATTTT CASSPGWGQGALTDTQYF
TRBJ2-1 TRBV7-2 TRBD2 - TGTGCCAGCAGCTTTACTAGCGGTTCCTACAATGAGCAGTTCTTC CASSFTSGSYNEQFF
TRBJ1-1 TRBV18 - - TGTGCCAGCTCACCACCCGGGGTGAAAATTACTGAAGCTTTCTTT CASSPPGVKITEAFF
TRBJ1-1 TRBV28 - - TGTGCCAGCAGCCACAGCTCAGGCACTGAAGCTTTCTTT CASSHSSGTEAFF
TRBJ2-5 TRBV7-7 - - TGTGCTAGCAGACCTGTGACGTTTCGGGACATGGGGGAGACCCAGTACTTC CASRPVTFRDMGETQYF
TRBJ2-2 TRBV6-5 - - TGTGCCAGCAGTTTATATCCCGGCAATGAGGCCGGGGAGCTGTTTTTT CASSLYPGNEAGELFF
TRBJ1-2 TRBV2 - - TGTGCCAGCAGTGCGTCATTGGGGGCGCCAGGTGGCTACACCTTC CASSASLGAPGGYTF
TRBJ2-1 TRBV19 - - TGTGCCAGTAGTATAGGAACGCGGTACAATGAGCAGTTCTTC CASSIGTRYNEQFF
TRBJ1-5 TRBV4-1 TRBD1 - TGCGCCAGCAGCCCCGGGACAGGGAGCAATCAGCCCCAGCATTTT CASSPGTGSNQPQHF
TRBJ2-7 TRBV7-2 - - TGTGCCAGCAGCTTTCGAGCGCAGGGACTTACCTACGAGCAGTACTTC CASSFRAQGLTYEQYF
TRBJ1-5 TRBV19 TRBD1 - TGTGCCAGTAGTATAGGACAGGGAGTTCAGCCCCAGCATTTT CASSIGQGVQPQHF
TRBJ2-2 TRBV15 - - TGTGCCACCAGCCTAGCGTATAACACCGGGGAGCTGTTTTTT CATSLAYNTGELFF
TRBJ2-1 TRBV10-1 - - TGCGCCAGCAGCGCTGGACATCACTACAATGAGCAGTTCTTC CASSAGHHYNEQFF
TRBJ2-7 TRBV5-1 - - TGCGCCAGCAGCTTGGCCGACAGTCTCTACGAGCAGTACTTC CASSLADSLYEQYF
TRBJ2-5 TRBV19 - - TGTGCCAGTAGTATGGCCCCGGAGCGTCACCAGTACTTC CASSMAPERHQYF
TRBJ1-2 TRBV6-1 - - TGTGCCAGCAGCCGAACAGAGTCTAACTATGGCTACACCTTC CASSRTESNYGYTF
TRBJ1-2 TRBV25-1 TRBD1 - TGTGCCAGCAGTGACAGGGGGCTAAACTATGGCTACACCTTC CASSDRGLNYGYTF
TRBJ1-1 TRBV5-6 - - TGTGCCAGCAGCCCTTCGGGGGGGTTGAACACTGAAGCTTTCTTT CASSPSGGLNTEAFF
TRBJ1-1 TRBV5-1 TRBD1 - TGCGCCAGCAGCTTGGTTGAGACAGGGGAAACTGAAGCTTTCTTT CASSLVETGETEAFF
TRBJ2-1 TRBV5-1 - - TGCGCCAGCAGCTTGAATCACGGAGGGAATGAGCAGTTCTTC CASSLNHGGNEQFF
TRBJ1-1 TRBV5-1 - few TGCGCCAGCAGCTTGGCGTTAGGGGACACTGAAGCTTTCTTT CASSLALGDTEAFF
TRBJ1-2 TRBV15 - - TGTGCCACCAGCAGACCTCCCGAGGGAGGGGCTAACTATGGCTACACCTTC CATSRPPEGGANYGYTF
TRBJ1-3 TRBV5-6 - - TGTGCCAGCAGCCTCTTTCAGGGGAACACCATATATTTT CASSLFQGNTIYF
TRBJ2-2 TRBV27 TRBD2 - TGTGCCAGCAGTCCGGGGGGGCAGGTGAACACCGGGGAGCTGTTTTTT CASSPGGQVNTGELFF
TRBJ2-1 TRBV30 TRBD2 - TGTGCCTGGAGCTTAGCGGGCCCTTTCTACAATGAGCAGTTCTTC CAWSLAGPFYNEQFF
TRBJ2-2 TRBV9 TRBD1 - TGTGCCAGCAGCCGGGACAGGTTTGGTGAGCTGTTTTTT CASSRDRFGELFF